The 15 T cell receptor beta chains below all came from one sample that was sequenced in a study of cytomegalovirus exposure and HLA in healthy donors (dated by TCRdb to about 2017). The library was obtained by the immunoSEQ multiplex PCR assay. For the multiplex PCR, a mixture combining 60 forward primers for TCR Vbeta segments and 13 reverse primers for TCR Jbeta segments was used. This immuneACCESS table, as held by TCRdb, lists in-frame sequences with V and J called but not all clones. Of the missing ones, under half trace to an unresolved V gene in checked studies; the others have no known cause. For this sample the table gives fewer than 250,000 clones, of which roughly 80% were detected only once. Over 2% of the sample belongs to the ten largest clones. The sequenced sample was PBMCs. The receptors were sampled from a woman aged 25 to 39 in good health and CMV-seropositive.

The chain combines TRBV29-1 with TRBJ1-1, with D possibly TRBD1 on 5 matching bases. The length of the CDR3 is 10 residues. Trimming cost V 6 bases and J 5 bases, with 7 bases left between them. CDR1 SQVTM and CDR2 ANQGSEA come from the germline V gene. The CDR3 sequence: CSVGGTEAFF. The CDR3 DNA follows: TGCAGCGTCGGGGGAACTGAAGCTTTCTTT.

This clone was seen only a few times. The CDR3 nucleotides read TGTGCCAGCAGTCTGAACCGGGACAGGGGGCGGGTGACCCAGTACTTC. Translating it yields CASSLNRDRGRVTQYF. J is TRBJ2-5 and V is TRBV6-6, with 12 bases identical to TRBD1. The junction had 11 bases not matched to a gene; V was cut back by 5 bases and J by 7 bases. The CDR3 extends over 16 amino acids. Germline CDR1 is MNHNY and CDR2 is SVGAGI (reference sequence).

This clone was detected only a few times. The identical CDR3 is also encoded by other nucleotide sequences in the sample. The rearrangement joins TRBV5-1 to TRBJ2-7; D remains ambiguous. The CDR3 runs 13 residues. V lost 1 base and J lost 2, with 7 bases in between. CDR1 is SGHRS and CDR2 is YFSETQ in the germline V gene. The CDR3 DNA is TGCGCCAGCAGCTTGAACAGAGCCTACGAGCAGTACTTC. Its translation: CASSLNRAYEQYF.

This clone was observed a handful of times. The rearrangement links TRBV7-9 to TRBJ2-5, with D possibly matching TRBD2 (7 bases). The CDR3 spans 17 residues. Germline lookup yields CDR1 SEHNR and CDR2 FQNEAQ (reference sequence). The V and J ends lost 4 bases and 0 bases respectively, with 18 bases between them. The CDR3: CASSSLLGGAYQETQYF. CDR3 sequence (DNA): TGTGCCAGCAGCTCCCTCCTGGGGGGGGCTTACCAAGAGACCCAGTACTTC.

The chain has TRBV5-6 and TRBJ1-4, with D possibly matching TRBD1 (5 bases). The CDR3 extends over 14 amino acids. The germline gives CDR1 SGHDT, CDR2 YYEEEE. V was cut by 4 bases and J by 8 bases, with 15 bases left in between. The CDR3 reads CASSPQGLIEKLFF. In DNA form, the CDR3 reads TGTGCCAGCAGCCCCCAGGGTCTTATCGAAAAACTGTTTTTT.

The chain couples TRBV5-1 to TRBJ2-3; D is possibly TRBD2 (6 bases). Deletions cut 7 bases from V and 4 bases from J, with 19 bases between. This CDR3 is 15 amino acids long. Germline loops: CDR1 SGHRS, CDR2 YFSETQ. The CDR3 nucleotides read TGCGCCAGCCTTCCCGGGACTGGAGGTCCAGATACGCAGTATTTT. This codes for CASLPGTGGPDTQYF.

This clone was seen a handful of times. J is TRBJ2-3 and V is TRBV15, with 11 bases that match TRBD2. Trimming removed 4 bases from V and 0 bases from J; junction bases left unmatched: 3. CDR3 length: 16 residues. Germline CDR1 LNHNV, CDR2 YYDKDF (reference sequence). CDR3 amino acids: CATSTRTSGSTDTQYF. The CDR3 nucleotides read TGTGCCACCAGCACCAGGACTAGCGGGAGCACAGATACGCAGTATTTT. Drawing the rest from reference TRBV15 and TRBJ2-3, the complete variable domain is DAMVIQNPRYQVTQFGKPVTLSCSQTLNHNVMYWYQQKSSQAPKLLFHYYDKDFNNEADTPDNFQSRRPNTSFCFLDIRSPGLGDTAMYLCATSTRTSGSTDTQYFGPGTRLTVL.

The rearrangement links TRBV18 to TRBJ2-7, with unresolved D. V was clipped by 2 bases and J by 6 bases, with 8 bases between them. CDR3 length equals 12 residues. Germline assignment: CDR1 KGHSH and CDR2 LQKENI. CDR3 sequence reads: CASSPKLPEQYF. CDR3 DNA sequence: TGTGCCAGCTCACCAAAACTACCCGAGCAGTACTTC.

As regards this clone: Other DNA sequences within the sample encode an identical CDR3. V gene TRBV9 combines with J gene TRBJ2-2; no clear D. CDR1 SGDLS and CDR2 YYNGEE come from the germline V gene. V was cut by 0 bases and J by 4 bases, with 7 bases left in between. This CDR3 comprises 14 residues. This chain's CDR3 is CASSVVSFTGELFF. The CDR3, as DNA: TGTGCCAGCAGCGTAGTCAGTTTCACCGGGGAGCTGTTTTTT.

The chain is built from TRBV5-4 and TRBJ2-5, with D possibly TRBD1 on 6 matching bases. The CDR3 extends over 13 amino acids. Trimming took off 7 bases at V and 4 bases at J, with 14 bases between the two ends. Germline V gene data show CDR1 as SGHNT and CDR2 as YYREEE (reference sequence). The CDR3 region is CASSWTVGETQYF. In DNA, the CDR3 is TGTGCCAGCTCGTGGACAGTTGGAGAGACCCAGTACTTC.

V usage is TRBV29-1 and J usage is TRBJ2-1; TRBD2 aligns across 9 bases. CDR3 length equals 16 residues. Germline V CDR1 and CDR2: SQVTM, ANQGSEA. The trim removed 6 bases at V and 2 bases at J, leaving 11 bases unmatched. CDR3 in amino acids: CSVQGVSGSAYNEQFF. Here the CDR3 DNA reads TGCAGCGTACAAGGGGTTAGCGGGAGCGCCTACAATGAGCAGTTCTTC.

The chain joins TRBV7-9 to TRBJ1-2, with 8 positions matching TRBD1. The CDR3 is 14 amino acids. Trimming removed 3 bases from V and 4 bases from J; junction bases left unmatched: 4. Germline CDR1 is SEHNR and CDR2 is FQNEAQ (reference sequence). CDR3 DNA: TGTGCCAGCAGCTTCGGACAGGGTGGCTATGGCTACACCTTC. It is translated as CASSFGQGGYGYTF.

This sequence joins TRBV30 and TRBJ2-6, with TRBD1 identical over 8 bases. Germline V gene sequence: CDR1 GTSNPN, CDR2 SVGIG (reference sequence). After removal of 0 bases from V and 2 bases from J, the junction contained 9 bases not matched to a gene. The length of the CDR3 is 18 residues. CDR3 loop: CAWSVGWTGRAGANVLTF. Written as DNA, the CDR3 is TGTGCCTGGAGTGTAGGTTGGACAGGGCGGGCTGGGGCCAACGTCCTGACTTTC.

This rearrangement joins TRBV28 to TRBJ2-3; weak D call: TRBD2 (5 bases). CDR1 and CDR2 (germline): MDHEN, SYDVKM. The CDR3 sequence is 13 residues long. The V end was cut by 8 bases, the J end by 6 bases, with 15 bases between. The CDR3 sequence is CASRYGVLDTQYF. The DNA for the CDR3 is TGTGCCAGCCGATACGGGGTTCTGGATACGCAGTATTTT.

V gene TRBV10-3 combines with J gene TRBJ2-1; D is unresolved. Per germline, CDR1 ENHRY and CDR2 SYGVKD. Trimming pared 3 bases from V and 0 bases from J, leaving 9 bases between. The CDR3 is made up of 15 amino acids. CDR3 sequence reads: CAISEMYSSYNEQFF. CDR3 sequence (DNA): TGTGCCATCAGTGAAATGTATTCCTCCTACAATGAGCAGTTCTTC.